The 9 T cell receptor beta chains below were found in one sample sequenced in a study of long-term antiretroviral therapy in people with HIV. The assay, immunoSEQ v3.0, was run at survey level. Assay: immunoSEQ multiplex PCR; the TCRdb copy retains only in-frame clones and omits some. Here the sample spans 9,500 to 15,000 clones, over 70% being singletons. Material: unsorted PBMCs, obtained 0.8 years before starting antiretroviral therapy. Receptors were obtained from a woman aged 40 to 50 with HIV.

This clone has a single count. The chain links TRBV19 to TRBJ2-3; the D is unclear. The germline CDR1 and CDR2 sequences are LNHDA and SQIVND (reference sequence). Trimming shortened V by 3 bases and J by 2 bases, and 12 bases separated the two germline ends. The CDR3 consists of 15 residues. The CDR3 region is CASSIRPRNTDTQYF. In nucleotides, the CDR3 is TGTGCCAGTAGTATTCGGCCCAGGAACACAGATACGCAGTATTTT.

The CDR3 region is CASSLPTTAGGPGGADTQYF. The CDR3, as DNA: TGTGCCAGCAGTTTACCAACGACAGCGGGAGGGCCTGGGGGAGCAGATACGCAGTATTTT. The chain joins TRBV28 to TRBJ2-3; 10 bases are shared with TRBD2. This CDR3 has 20 amino acids. J was trimmed by 4 bases and V by 2 bases; bases with no gene match: 18. The germline CDR1 and CDR2 sequences are MDHEN and SYDVKM.

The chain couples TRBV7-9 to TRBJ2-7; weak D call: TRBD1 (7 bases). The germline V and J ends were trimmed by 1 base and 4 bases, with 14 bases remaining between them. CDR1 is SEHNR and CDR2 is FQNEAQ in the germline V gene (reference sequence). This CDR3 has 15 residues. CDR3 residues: CASSLERGTEYEQYF. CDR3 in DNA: TGTGCCAGCAGCTTAGAGCGCGGGACAGAATACGAGCAGTACTTC. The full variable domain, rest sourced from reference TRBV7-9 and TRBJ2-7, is DTGVSQNPRHKITKRGQNVTFRCDPISEHNRLYWYRQTLGQGPEFLTYFQNEAQLEKSRLLSDRFSAERPKGSFSTLEIQRTEQGDSAMYLCASSLERGTEYEQYFGPGTRLTVT.

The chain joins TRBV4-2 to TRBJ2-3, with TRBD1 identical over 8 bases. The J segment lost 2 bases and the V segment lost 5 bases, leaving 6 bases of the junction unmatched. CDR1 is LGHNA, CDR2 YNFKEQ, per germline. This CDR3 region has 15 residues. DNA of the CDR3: TGTGCCAGCAGCGATGGACAGGGAAACACAGATACGCAGTATTTT. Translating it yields CASSDGQGNTDTQYF.

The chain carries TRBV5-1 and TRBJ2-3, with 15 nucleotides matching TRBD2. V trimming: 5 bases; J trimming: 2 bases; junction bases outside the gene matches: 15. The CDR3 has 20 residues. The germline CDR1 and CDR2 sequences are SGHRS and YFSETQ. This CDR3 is CASREPGLAGGQRNTDTQYF. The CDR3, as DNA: TGCGCCAGCAGAGAGCCCGGACTAGCGGGAGGGCAGCGGAACACAGATACGCAGTATTTT. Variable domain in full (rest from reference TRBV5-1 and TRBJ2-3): KAGVTQTPRYLIKTRGQQVTLSCSPISGHRSVSWYQQTPGQGLQFLFEYFSETQRNKGNFPGRFSGRQFSNSRSEMNVSTLELGDSALYLCASREPGLAGGQRNTDTQYFGPGTRLTVL.

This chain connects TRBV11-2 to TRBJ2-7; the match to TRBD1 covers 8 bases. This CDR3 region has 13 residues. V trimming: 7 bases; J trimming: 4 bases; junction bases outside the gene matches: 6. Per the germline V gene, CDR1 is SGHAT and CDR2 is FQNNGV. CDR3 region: CASKEGQGYEQYF. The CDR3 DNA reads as TGTGCCAGCAAAGAAGGACAGGGTTACGAGCAGTACTTC.

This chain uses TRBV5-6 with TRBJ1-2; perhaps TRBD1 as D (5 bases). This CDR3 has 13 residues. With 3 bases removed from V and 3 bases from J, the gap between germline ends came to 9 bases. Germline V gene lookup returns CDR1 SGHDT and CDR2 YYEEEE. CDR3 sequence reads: CASSSGGDYGYTF. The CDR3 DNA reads TGTGCCAGCAGCTCCGGGGGAGACTATGGCTACACCTTC.

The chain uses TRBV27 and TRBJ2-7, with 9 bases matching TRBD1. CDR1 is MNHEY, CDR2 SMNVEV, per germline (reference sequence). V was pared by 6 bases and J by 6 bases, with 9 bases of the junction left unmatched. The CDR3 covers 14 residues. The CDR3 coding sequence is TGTGCCAGCAGCGCTCCGGGACAGGGTCTCGAGCAGTACTTC. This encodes CASSAPGQGLEQYF.

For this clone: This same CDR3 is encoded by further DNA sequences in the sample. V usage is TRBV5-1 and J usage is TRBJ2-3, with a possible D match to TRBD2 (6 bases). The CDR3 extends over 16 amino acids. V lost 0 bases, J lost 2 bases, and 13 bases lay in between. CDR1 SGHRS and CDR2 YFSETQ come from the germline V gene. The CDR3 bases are TGCGCCAGCAGCTTGGAGCTTGCGGGACCCACAGATACGCAGTATTTT. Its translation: CASSLELAGPTDTQYF.